This T cell receptor (beta chain) was identified in a study of cytomegalovirus exposure and HLA in healthy donors. Points from the study as a whole: According to a later analysis, donors in an Asian-associated ancestry cluster reportedly had fewer N-insertions than the approximately 730-donor mean. Rare sequences made up most TCRs, while some public TCRs were found in many donors.

The germline CDR1 and CDR2 sequences are SGHDT and YYEEEE. The V end was cut by 2 bases, the J end by 0 bases, with 13 bases between. The CDR3 runs to 16 residues. Notes on this clone: Its antigen is currently unknown.

60 Vbeta and 13 Jbeta primers were used in PCR. Original methodology: Later, an analysis found about 80 million unique TCR beta chains, and approximately 10 million of these were shared. Only in-frame clones appear in the TCRdb table, and some are missing; sequencing was by immunoSEQ multiplex PCR. V and J calls and clone size follow that table, whereas D and trimming were derived from the DNA. This table has approximately 84,000 clones, approximately 78% appearing once. The sample consisted of PBMCs. The chain has TRBV5-6 and TRBJ2-3, with TRBD2 as a possible D gene (5 bases). The TCR comes from a male donor in good health and CMV-seropositive. This chain's CDR3 is CASSFVPRTSTDTQYF. The CDR3 DNA sequence: TGTGCCAGCAGCTTTGTTCCCAGGACTAGCACAGATACGCAGTATTTT.